Listed here are 18 T cell receptor beta chains from one sample, sequenced in a study of T-cell reconstitution after alpha-beta-depleted transplantation in children. A library of TCRbeta sequences, prepared with unique molecular identifiers, was generated. TCRdb re-called the PCR reads with MiXCR, one entry per CDR3 protein. The sample includes approximately 640,000 distinct CDR3 sequences, roughly 15% of them seen just once. The source material was PBMCs from the stem cell graft donor, sampled from the stem cell graft. These receptors all stem from a human donor who donated a stem cell graft to a child with acute myeloid leukemia.

This clonotype was counted between two and nine times. The chain links TRBV12-3 or TRBV12-4 to TRBJ1-5; 8 bases line up with TRBD1. V lost 2 bases and J lost 0; bases outside the gene matches: 15. The CDR3 loop spans 20 amino acids. The CDR3 spells CASSLRFGQGALYSNQPQHF. CDR3 bases: TGTGCCAGCAGTTTAAGGTTTGGGCAGGGGGCTTTATATAGCAATCAGCCCCAGCATTTT.

This clonotype was seen many times. The chain carries TRBV5-5 and TRBJ1-1, with 8 bases lining up with TRBD1. Germline V gives CDR1 SGHKS, CDR2 YYEKEE (reference sequence). The CDR3 totals 13 residues. V gave up 4 bases and J gave up 4 bases; unmatched junction bases: 3. The CDR3 protein is CASSTTGATEAFF. For the CDR3, the DNA is TGTGCCAGCAGCACGACAGGGGCCACTGAAGCTTTCTTT.

At least ten counts were recorded for this clonotype. The V call is TRBV20-1, the J call TRBJ2-5; unclear D gene. Between the trimmed V and J ends, which lost 5 bases and 3 bases, there was a span of 16 bases. CDR1 and CDR2 from the germline V gene are DFQATT and SNEGSKA (reference sequence). The CDR3 covers 14 residues. The CDR3 sequence: CSAPPSTEKETQYF. As DNA, the CDR3 is TGCAGTGCTCCCCCCTCGACGGAAAAAGAGACCCAGTACTTC.

This clonotype was recorded at least ten times. The V call is TRBV5-8, the J call TRBJ1-1; D remains ambiguous. The V gene lost 0 bases and the J gene lost 6 bases, with 3 bases spanning the gap. The germline V gene encodes CDR1 SGHTS and CDR2 YDEGEE. The CDR3 is 11 residues long. CDR3 amino acids: CASSLVPEAFF. In DNA, the CDR3 is TGTGCCAGCAGCTTGGTCCCTGAAGCTTTCTTT.

J is TRBJ1-6 and V is TRBV5-1, with 9 bases fitting TRBD1. Germline V gene lookup returns CDR1 SGHRS and CDR2 YFSETQ. There are 17 residues in the CDR3. V was pared by 2 bases and J by 9 bases, with 12 bases of the junction left unmatched. CDR3 protein: CASSLYSTRDRVSPLHF. The CDR3 DNA reads TGCGCCAGCAGCTTATACTCAACCCGGGACAGGGTTTCACCCCTCCACTTT.

The chain has TRBV5-1 and TRBJ2-7, with a weak D call TRBD1 (6 bases). V lost 3 bases and J 5 bases, leaving 15 bases between the germline ends. Germline-derived CDR1 and CDR2 are SGHRS and YFSETQ. The CDR3 spans 14 residues. The CDR3 DNA is TGCGCCAGCAGCTCGGGGACATCTGGCCACGAGCAGTACGTC. It yields the protein CASSSGTSGHEQYV.

The rearrangement links TRBV6-2 or TRBV6-3 to TRBJ1-2, with D possibly being TRBD1 (5 bases). This CDR3 contains 13 residues. Germline V CDR1 and CDR2: MNHEY, SVGEGT. V lost 2 bases to trimming and J lost 6 bases, with 10 bases between them. The CDR3 loop is CASSYGWGNGYTF. The CDR3 DNA sequence: TGTGCCAGCAGTTACGGGTGGGGGAATGGCTACACCTTC.

This clonotype occurred many times. The chain carries TRBV6-5 and TRBJ2-1; D is possibly TRBD1 or TRBD2 (5 bases each). Trimming took off 0 bases at V and 10 bases at J, with 7 bases between the two ends. The CDR3 is 12 amino acids. Germline CDR1 and CDR2: MNHEY and SVGAGI. In nucleotides, the CDR3 is TGTGCCAGCAGTTACTCCGGGACCGAGCAGTTCTTC. Its translation: CASSYSGTEQFF.

This clonotype was detected many times. V usage is TRBV29-1 and J usage is TRBJ2-3, with a possible D match to TRBD2 (7 bases). The V end was cut by 3 bases, the J end by 5 bases, with 12 bases between. The germline CDR1 and CDR2 sequences are SQVTM and ANQGSEA. The CDR3 is 13 amino acids. DNA of the CDR3: TGCAGCGTTGAGGGGGGGCGGCGAGATACGCAGTATTTT. It codes for CSVEGGRRDTQYF.

The CDR3 here is CASSEGDTQYF. For the CDR3, the DNA is TGTGCCAGCAGCGAGGGAGATACGCAGTATTTT. The chain joins TRBV9 to TRBJ2-3; no definite D call. This CDR3 is built from 11 residues. The germline V gene encodes CDR1 SGDLS and CDR2 YYNGEE. Trimming stripped 3 bases from V and 5 bases from J, with 4 bases between.

This clonotype was detected many times. V and J are TRBV7-2 and TRBJ2-5, with 7 bases fitting TRBD1. CDR1 is SGHTA and CDR2 is FQGNSA in the germline V gene. V lost 5 bases, J lost 2 bases, and 5 bases stayed unmatched. The CDR3 is 14 residues long. The CDR3 nucleotides are TGTGCCAGCAGCGGGGGACAGCCGCAAGAGACCCAGTACTTC. Its protein is CASSGGQPQETQYF.

The chain has TRBV25-1 and TRBJ2-7, with 11 bases matching TRBD2. Trimming cost V 3 bases and J 6 bases; bases outside gene matches: 7. Per germline, CDR1 MGHDK and CDR2 SYGVNS. The CDR3 totals 15 residues. CDR3 amino acids: CASSDPRLAGGEQYF. The CDR3 DNA is TGTGCCAGCAGTGATCCTAGGCTAGCGGGGGGCGAGCAGTACTTC.

This clonotype appeared many times. The chain links TRBV20-1 to TRBJ2-3, with D perhaps matching TRBD2 (5 bases). V lost 0 bases to trimming and J lost 0 bases, with 10 bases between them. The CDR3 spans 15 residues. The germline gives CDR1 DFQATT, CDR2 SNEGSKA (reference sequence). CDR3 sequence (DNA): TGCAGTGCTAGAGATCCTGGCGGGAGCACAGATACGCAGTATTTT. It is translated as CSARDPGGSTDTQYF.

This clonotype was recorded a few times. The genes are TRBV4-3 and TRBJ2-1; TRBD1 or TRBD2 may be the D gene (5 bases each). V lost 1 base and J lost 4, with 11 bases in between. The CDR3 is 15 amino acids. The germline V gene has CDR1 LGHNA and CDR2 YSLEER. The CDR3 nucleotides read TGCGCCAGCAGCCAAGGCCGGGACGTATACAATGAGCAGTTCTTC. This encodes CASSQGRDVYNEQFF.

This clonotype was seen repeatedly, ten times or more. The rearrangement joins TRBV24-1 to TRBJ2-2, with D possibly being TRBD2 (6 bases). Germline values: CDR1 KGHDR, CDR2 SFDVKD. This CDR3 has 12 residues. V was clipped by 1 base and J by 12 bases, with 8 bases between them. The CDR3 nucleotides read TGTGCCACCAGTGATTTCGGGGGAAAGCTGTTTTTT. Translating gives CATSDFGGKLFF.

This clonotype appeared many times. The chain is built from TRBV20-1 and TRBJ2-4; 9 nucleotides match TRBD2. Trimming cost V 6 bases and J 9 bases; bases outside gene matches: 12. CDR1 DFQATT and CDR2 SNEGSKA come from the germline V gene (reference sequence). The CDR3 is 14 amino acids. The DNA for the CDR3 is TGCAGTGCCGCGGGAAGCGGGGGGCTCACCATTCAGTACTTC. Its translation is CSAAGSGGLTIQYF.

This chain uses TRBV3-1 with TRBJ2-5; the match to TRBD1 covers 7 bases. After removal of 11 bases from V and 4 bases from J, the junction contained 16 bases not matched to a gene. Germline V gene sequence: CDR1 LGHDT, CDR2 YNNKEL (reference sequence). This CDR3 contains 15 residues. This CDR3 reads CACTLYGNRGETQYF. The CDR3 nucleotides read TGTGCCTGCACCCTCTACGGAAACAGGGGAGAGACCCAGTACTTC.

This clonotype was seen only a few times. The V gene is TRBV5-1, the J gene TRBJ1-1; D unresolved. Germline V gives CDR1 SGHRS, CDR2 YFSETQ. Trimming shortened V by 0 bases and J by 6 bases, and 12 bases separated the two germline ends. This CDR3 contains 14 residues. The DNA for the CDR3 is TGCGCCAGCAGCTTGGGGCAGTCTTGGGCTGAAGCTTTCTTT. It encodes CASSLGQSWAEAFF.